This note documents a single TCR beta chain sequence. TCRdb's table, derived via immunoSEQ multiplex PCR, lists solely in-frame clones and lacks some. The sample contains some 2,000 clones, roughly four fifths of which appear only once. The ends were cut back, 1 base at V and 0 bases at J, with 11 bases in the middle. Germline V CDR1 and CDR2: LNHNV, YYDKDF (reference sequence). The CDR3 is made up of 16 amino acids. The data derive from a study of immune cell composition in non-small cell lung cancer. The chain combines TRBV15 with TRBJ2-3; D unresolved. The sequencing sample was made of lung tumor tissue. The source is a human donor with non-small cell lung cancer. The CDR3 spells CATSRGRVTSTDTQYF. CDR3 in DNA: TGTGCCACCAGCAGAGGTAGAGTCACTAGCACAGATACGCAGTATTTT.